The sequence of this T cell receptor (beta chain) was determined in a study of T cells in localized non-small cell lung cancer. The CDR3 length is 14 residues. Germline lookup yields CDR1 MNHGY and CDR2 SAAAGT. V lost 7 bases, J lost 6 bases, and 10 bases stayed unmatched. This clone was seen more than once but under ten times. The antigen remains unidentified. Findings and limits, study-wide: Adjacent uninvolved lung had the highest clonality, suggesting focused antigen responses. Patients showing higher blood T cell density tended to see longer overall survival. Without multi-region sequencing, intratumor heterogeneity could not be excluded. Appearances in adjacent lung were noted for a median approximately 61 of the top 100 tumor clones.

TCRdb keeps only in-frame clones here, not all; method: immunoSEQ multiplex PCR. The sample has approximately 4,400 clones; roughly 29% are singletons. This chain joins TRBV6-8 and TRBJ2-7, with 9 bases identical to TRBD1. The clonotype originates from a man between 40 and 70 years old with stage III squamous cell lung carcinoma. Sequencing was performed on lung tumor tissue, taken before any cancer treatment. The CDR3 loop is CASTSGTGSLEQYF. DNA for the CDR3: TGTGCCAGCACCTCCGGGACAGGGAGTCTCGAGCAGTACTTC.